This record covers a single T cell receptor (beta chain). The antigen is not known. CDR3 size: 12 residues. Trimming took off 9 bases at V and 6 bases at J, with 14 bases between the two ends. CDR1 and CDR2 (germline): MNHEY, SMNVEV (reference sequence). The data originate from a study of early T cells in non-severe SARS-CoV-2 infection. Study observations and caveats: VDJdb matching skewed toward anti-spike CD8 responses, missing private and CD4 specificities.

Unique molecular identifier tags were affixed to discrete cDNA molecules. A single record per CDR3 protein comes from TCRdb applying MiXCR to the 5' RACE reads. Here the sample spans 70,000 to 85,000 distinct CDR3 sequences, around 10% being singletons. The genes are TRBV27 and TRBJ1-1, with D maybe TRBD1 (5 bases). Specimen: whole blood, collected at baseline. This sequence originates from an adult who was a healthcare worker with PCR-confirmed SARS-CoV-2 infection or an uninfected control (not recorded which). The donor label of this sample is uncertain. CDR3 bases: TGTGCCAGAACTTCGTGGGGGGCTGAAGCTTTCTTT. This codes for CARTSWGAEAFF.